This T cell receptor (beta chain) is from a study of shared clonotypes between healthy human individuals. Replicate PCRs run on sorted subsets employed approximately 180 ng DNA, 30,000 to 35,000 T cell genomes. Sequencing used immunoSEQ multiplex PCR; TCRdb keeps in-frame clones, though not all of them. The sample carries 1,400,000 or so clones, 98% recorded once. With respect to this clone: Its antigen is as yet unknown.

This CDR3 region has 15 residues. Trimming cost V 0 bases and J 1 base, with 10 bases left between them. Germline V gene sequence: CDR1 SGHDN, CDR2 FVKESK. Study findings and constraints: The naive CD4 repertoires of a handful of donors were compared, and approximately 5% of clonotypes were shared.

The chain is built from TRBV14 and TRBJ2-7, with D perhaps matching TRBD1 (5 bases). Sequencing was performed on naive CD4+ T cells sorted from blood. Noted subset: CD45RA+ positively selected. The receptor was isolated from a man aged 25 to 40 in good health. CDR3 DNA sequence: TGTGCCAGCAGCCAAGATGCAGGGTGGTCCTACGAGCAGTACTTC. Translating gives CASSQDAGWSYEQYF.